This TCR beta chain comes out of a study of T cell responses to AZD1222 COVID-19 vaccine. Study details: Analyses pooled second doses at about 4 or about 12 weeks. Regarding the study as a whole: It should be noted that donors were predominantly white British and more often female, and clonal diversity was possibly underestimated. No repertoire was sampled before or during the peak T cell response, only after it. Recipients of AZD1222 seropositive at baseline numbered only five or six.

As to this clone: Its antigen is not known.

This CDR3 region has 10 residues. Trimming cost V 4 bases and J 10 bases, with 8 bases left between them. Germline loops: CDR1 SQVTM, CDR2 ANQGSEA. The method was immunoSEQ multiplex PCR; TCRdb's version includes in-frame clones alone and lacks a portion of them. The table includes over 100,000 clones, about nine tenths detected once. The chain carries TRBV29-1 and TRBJ2-1; D tentatively fits TRBD1 or TRBD2 (5 bases each). The sample consisted of peripheral blood, taken on day 0 of AZD1222 vaccination. The source of this sequence is an adult in good health. CDR3 sequence (DNA): TGCAGCGTTGTATGGGGGGAGCAGTTCTTC. Translating it yields CSVVWGEQFF.